The next 28 T cell receptor beta chains were all read from a single sample in a study of cytomegalovirus exposure and HLA in healthy donors. Measured with immunoSEQ multiplex PCR; TCRdb has only the in-frame clones, and not every one. The data show more than 95,000 clones, 94% seen once. The material sequenced was PBMCs. These receptors originate from a woman in her late teens or twenties in good health and CMV-seronegative.

V gene TRBV19 combines with J gene TRBJ2-1; 8 positions agree with TRBD2. The CDR3 is 14 residues long. The V and J ends lost 8 bases and 6 bases, in that order; junction bases with no gene match: 9. In germline, CDR1 is LNHDA, CDR2 SQIVND (reference sequence). CDR3 sequence: CASARGGPVNEQFF. As DNA, the CDR3 is TGTGCCAGTGCACGGGGGGGGCCCGTCAATGAGCAGTTCTTC.

The chain couples TRBV5-6 to TRBJ2-5; TRBD2 aligns across 11 bases. The CDR3 loop spans 14 amino acids. V dropped 4 bases and J dropped 3; count of bases not matched to a gene: 2. CDR1 is SGHDT, CDR2 YYEEEE, per germline. The DNA for the CDR3 is TGTGCCAGCAGCGCGGGACTAGCGGAAGAGACCCAGTACTTC. Translation gives CASSAGLAEETQYF. Drawing the rest from reference TRBV5-6 and TRBJ2-5, the complete variable domain is DAGVTQSPTHLIKTRGQQVTLRCSPKSGHDTVSWYQQALGQGPQFIFQYYEEEERQRGNFPDRFSGHQFPNYSSELNVNALLLGDSALYLCASSAGLAEETQYFGPGTRLLVL.

The gene calls are TRBV27 and TRBJ2-5; 10 nucleotides line up with TRBD2. The V gene end was trimmed by 5 bases and the J gene end by 2 bases; junction bases not matched to a gene: 8. This CDR3 contains 16 residues. Germline V gene data show CDR1 as MNHEY and CDR2 as SMNVEV (reference sequence). CDR3 protein: CASSPLLAGQQETQYF. CDR3 nucleotides: TGTGCCAGCAGTCCGTTACTAGCGGGGCAACAAGAGACCCAGTACTTC.

CDR3 amino acids: CASSLVGSTDTQYF. In DNA, the CDR3 is TGTGCCAGCAGCTTGGTTGGCAGCACAGATACGCAGTATTTT. V and J are TRBV5-4 and TRBJ2-3; D remains ambiguous. V lost 0 bases, J lost 0 bases, and 5 bases lay in between. The CDR3 is 14 amino acids. Germline V gene data show CDR1 as SGHNT and CDR2 as YYREEE (reference sequence).

The J gene is TRBJ2-7, the V gene TRBV27, with TRBD1 as a possible D gene (5 bases). Trimming stripped 4 bases from V and 6 bases from J, with 13 bases between. CDR3 length: 13 residues. Germline CDR1 and CDR2: MNHEY and SMNVEV (reference sequence). CDR3 sequence: CASSSRAASEQYF. CDR3 DNA sequence: TGTGCCAGCAGTTCCAGGGCAGCGAGCGAGCAGTACTTC.

The J gene is TRBJ2-7, the V gene TRBV4-1; 9 bases agree with TRBD2. Germline values: CDR1 MGHRA, CDR2 YSYEKL. This CDR3 spans 17 amino acids. Germline trimming cut 1 base from V and 2 bases from J; bases unmatched to any gene: 9. The CDR3 DNA follows: TGCGCCAGCAGCCAAGGGGAAAGCGGGAGGCTTACCTACGAGCAGTACTTC. It is translated as CASSQGESGRLTYEQYF.

The chain links TRBV7-9 to TRBJ2-2; D unclear. The CDR3 is 12 amino acids. Germline V gene sequence: CDR1 SEHNR, CDR2 FQNEAQ (reference sequence). Trimming removed 6 bases at V and 9 bases at J, with 11 bases between. This CDR3 reads CASSSVPRELFF. CDR3 coding DNA: TGTGCCAGCAGTTCGGTCCCGCGGGAGCTGTTTTTT. Drawing the rest from reference TRBV7-9 and TRBJ2-2, the complete variable domain is DTGVSQNPRHKITKRGQNVTFRCDPISEHNRLYWYRQTLGQGPEFLTYFQNEAQLEKSRLLSDRFSAERPKGSFSTLEIQRTEQGDSAMYLCASSSVPRELFFGEGSRLTVL.

The chain employs TRBV13 and TRBJ2-2; 10 bases agree with TRBD2. Germline assignment: CDR1 PRHDT and CDR2 FYEKMQ (reference sequence). CDR3 size: 19 residues. V lost 1 base to trimming and J lost 2 bases; unmatched junction nucleotides: 10. The CDR3 loop reads CASSLVRTSGNQNTGELFF. For the CDR3, the DNA is TGTGCCAGCAGCTTAGTTAGGACTAGCGGAAATCAAAACACCGGGGAGCTGTTTTTT.

This chain uses TRBV9 with TRBJ2-7; 7 bases line up with TRBD2. CDR3 size: 16 residues. The junction had 6 bases not matched to a gene; V was cut back by 0 bases and J by 0 bases. CDR1 and CDR2 from the germline V gene are SGDLS and YYNGEE. CDR3 nucleotides: TGTGCCAGCAGCGTAGACGGGCGGGGGAGCTCCTACGAGCAGTACTTC. Protein: CASSVDGRGSSYEQYF.

This clone was seen only once. The CDR3 DNA follows: TGTGCCAGCAGCTTAGACCACACAGGAGTAAACTATGGCTACACCTTC. This translates into CASSLDHTGVNYGYTF. This chain uses TRBV11-2 with TRBJ1-2, with D possibly being TRBD1 (5 bases). Germline-derived CDR1 and CDR2 are SGHAT and FQNNGV. The CDR3 runs 16 residues. Deletions cut 0 bases from V and 2 bases from J, with 13 bases between. Based on the CDR3 plus reference TRBV11-2 and TRBJ1-2, the full variable domain is EAGVAQSPRYKIIEKRQSVAFWCNPISGHATLYWYQQILGQGPKLLIQFQNNGVVDDSQLPKDRFSAERLKGVDSTLKIQPAKLEDSAVYLCASSLDHTGVNYGYTFGSGTRLTVV.

This clone was seen a single time. This rearrangement joins TRBV2 to TRBJ1-2, with 9 bases matching TRBD1. The CDR3 has 14 residues. Germline CDR1 and CDR2: SNHLY and FYNNEI. The ends lost 8 bases at V and 8 bases at J; junction bases unmatched: 12. DNA of the CDR3: TGTGCCAGCTTTGGGGACAGGGTGTATAGCGGCTACACCTTC. Amino acids: CASFGDRVYSGYTF.

The chain's CDR3 is CAPSLGIRDEKLFF. CDR3 DNA: TGTGCCCCCAGTTTGGGAATCAGGGATGAAAAACTGTTTTTT. V usage is TRBV25-1 and J usage is TRBJ1-4, with D possibly being TRBD1 (5 bases). The CDR3 covers 14 residues. CDR1 and CDR2 from the germline V gene are MGHDK and SYGVNS. Trimming removed 11 bases at V and 6 bases at J, with 19 bases between.

J is TRBJ1-3 and V is TRBV9; 8 bases agree with TRBD1. There are 16 residues in the CDR3. CDR1 is SGDLS and CDR2 is YYNGEE in the germline V gene. J lost 4 bases, V lost 3 bases, and 9 bases had no gene match. CDR3 residues: CASSGQGPTSGNTIYF. The CDR3 nucleotides are TGTGCCAGCAGCGGACAGGGGCCGACATCGGGAAACACCATATATTTT.

The chain employs TRBV27 and TRBJ2-5, with D possibly being TRBD1 (5 bases). The germline V and J ends were trimmed by 4 bases and 1 base, with 7 bases remaining between them. This CDR3 contains 13 residues. Germline CDR1 and CDR2: MNHEY and SMNVEV (reference sequence). CDR3 sequence reads: CASSSTAQETQYF. CDR3 bases: TGTGCCAGCAGTTCGACAGCCCAAGAGACCCAGTACTTC.

The chain employs TRBV30 and TRBJ2-3; TRBD1 matches 8 bases. The V segment lost 1 base and the J segment 2 bases; nucleotides outside the gene matches: 8. CDR1 and CDR2 from the germline V gene are GTSNPN and SVGIG (reference sequence). The CDR3 consists of 16 residues. This CDR3 reads CAWSAQTGVFTDTQYF. In DNA form, the CDR3 reads TGTGCCTGGAGTGCCCAGACAGGGGTTTTCACAGATACGCAGTATTTT. The full variable domain, in which reference TRBV30 and TRBJ2-3 provide the parts outside the CDR3, is SQTIHQWPATLVQPVGSPLSLECTVEGTSNPNLYWYRQAAGRGLQLLFYSVGIGQISSEVPQNLSASRPQDRQFILSSKKLLLSDSGFYLCAWSAQTGVFTDTQYFGPGTRLTVL.

The chain carries TRBV28 and TRBJ1-4; weak D call: TRBD1 (5 bases). Trimming cost V 6 bases and J 5 bases, with 16 bases left between them. CDR3 length: 15 amino acids. The germline V gene encodes CDR1 MDHEN and CDR2 SYDVKM. CDR3 protein: CASSTPGRENEKLFF. The CDR3 DNA follows: TGTGCCAGCAGCACTCCGGGACGGGAGAATGAAAAACTGTTTTTT.

The chain employs TRBV18 and TRBJ2-7; D gene unclear. The CDR3 spans 13 residues. Germline assignment: CDR1 KGHSH and CDR2 LQKENI. V lost 2 bases, J lost 2 bases, and 7 bases lay in between. The CDR3 loop is CASSPDKAYEQYF. CDR3 nucleotide sequence: TGTGCCAGCTCACCAGACAAGGCCTACGAGCAGTACTTC.

The V call is TRBV27, the J call TRBJ2-1, with 15 bases lining up with TRBD2. Looked up from germline, CDR1 is MNHEY and CDR2 is SMNVEV (reference sequence). The CDR3 loop spans 15 amino acids. J lost 4 bases, V lost 8 bases, and 3 bases had no gene match. CDR3 in amino acids: CASGTSGGSYNEQFF. CDR3 nucleotides: TGTGCCAGCGGGACTAGCGGGGGGTCTTACAATGAGCAGTTCTTC.

This clone was counted only a few times. The V gene is TRBV6-6, the J gene TRBJ1-5; the D is unclear. This CDR3 has 11 amino acids. The germline V gene has CDR1 MNHNY and CDR2 SVGAGI (reference sequence). V dropped 4 bases and J dropped 9 bases, with 7 bases sitting between them. The CDR3 DNA reads TGTGCCAGCAGTTCCCCGGGGCCCCAGCATTTT. Its protein product is CASSSPGPQHF.

The chain combines TRBV6-5 with TRBJ2-7, with 8 nucleotides matching TRBD1. This CDR3 has 14 amino acids. CDR1 and CDR2 from the germline V gene are MNHEY and SVGAGI. V was clipped by 7 bases and J by 3 bases; unmatched bases: 8. CDR3 sequence (DNA): TGTGCCAGCAAGAAGGGACAGGAGAACTACGAGCAGTACTTC. Translated: CASKKGQENYEQYF.

The chain joins TRBV6-1 to TRBJ2-7; 12 bases line up with TRBD1. There are 15 residues in the CDR3. With 6 bases clipped from V and 2 bases from J, the junction kept 5 bases outside the gene matches. In germline, CDR1 is MNHNS, CDR2 SASEGT. The CDR3 reads CASSLRDRGPYEQYF. CDR3 in DNA: TGTGCCAGCAGCCTCCGGGACAGGGGGCCCTACGAGCAGTACTTC.

The chain joins TRBV6-6 to TRBJ2-7; 10 positions agree with TRBD2. CDR3 size: 15 residues. V dropped 2 bases and J dropped 6; count of bases not matched to a gene: 7. Germline CDR1 reads MNHNY; CDR2 reads SVGAGI (reference sequence). CDR3 region: CASSYRLAGEGEQYF. CDR3 nucleotide sequence: TGTGCCAGCAGTTACAGGCTAGCGGGAGAGGGCGAGCAGTACTTC.

V gene TRBV28 combines with J gene TRBJ2-7; D is possibly TRBD1 (5 bases). Deletions cut 5 bases from V and 2 bases from J, with 19 bases between. The CDR3 loop spans 16 amino acids. CDR1 MDHEN and CDR2 SYDVKM come from the germline V gene. The CDR3 DNA reads as TGTGCCAGCAGTAGCTCACAGGCACTCGCGGCCTACGAGCAGTACTTC. It yields the protein CASSSSQALAAYEQYF.

The V call is TRBV9, the J call TRBJ1-2; the match to TRBD1 covers 8 bases. There are 14 residues in the CDR3. Per germline, CDR1 SGDLS and CDR2 YYNGEE. J lost 2 bases, V lost 4 bases, and 4 bases had no gene match. The CDR3 loop reads CASSPGQGNYGYTF. CDR3 in DNA: TGTGCCAGCAGCCCCGGACAGGGAAACTATGGCTACACCTTC.

The chain is built from TRBV5-4 and TRBJ2-2; 11 bases line up with TRBD1. CDR1 is SGHNT, CDR2 YYREEE, per germline (reference sequence). Unmatched junction bases numbered 7, after V lost 10 bases and J lost 5 bases. This CDR3 is 14 amino acids long. The CDR3 spells CASGQGAATGELFF. CDR3 bases: TGTGCCTCTGGACAGGGGGCGGCAACCGGGGAGCTGTTTTTT.

This chain connects TRBV30 to TRBJ1-1, with D unclear. The CDR3 length is 11 residues. Germline CDR1 and CDR2: GTSNPN and SVGIG (reference sequence). V was cut by 4 bases and J by 2 bases, with 5 bases left in between. In DNA, the CDR3 is TGTGCCTGGAACTATAACACTGAAGCTTTCTTT. Residues: CAWNYNTEAFF.

V usage is TRBV5-4 and J usage is TRBJ2-7, with TRBD2 identical over 11 bases. Per germline, CDR1 SGHNT and CDR2 YYREEE (reference sequence). This CDR3 is 16 amino acids long. Unmatched junction bases numbered 11, after V lost 4 bases and J lost 5 bases. The chain's CDR3 is CASSHLQLAGVDEQYF. CDR3 DNA sequence: TGTGCCAGCAGCCACCTACAACTAGCGGGAGTCGACGAGCAGTACTTC.

The chain employs TRBV7-9 and TRBJ2-7; no definite D call. This CDR3 is built from 12 residues. CDR1 is SEHNR, CDR2 FQNEAQ, per germline (reference sequence). With 5 bases removed from V and 3 bases from J, the gap between germline ends came to 8 bases. The CDR3 DNA reads TGTGCCAGCAGCGCACAAGACTACGAGCAGTACTTC. It codes for CASSAQDYEQYF.